The clone carrying this T cell receptor beta chain occurred a few times. Its matching antigen is unknown. These data originate in a study of response to subunit inactivated influenza vaccine. TCRdb redid the calling of the RT-PCR reads with MiXCR, one entry per CDR3 protein. This sample has about 240,000 distinct CDR3 sequences, with 12% found just once. Study-level findings and limits: Only a handful of new T cells, the authors suggested, are recruited with each seasonal influenza vaccination.

The sequences come from non-naive T cells sorted from PBMCs, collected less than 15 days before vaccination. The receptor was isolated from a man between 45 and 60 years old who received an inactivated influenza vaccine.

The CDR3 spells CSARDGGTTGANVLTF. CDR3 coding DNA: TGCAGTGCTAGAGATGGTGGGACCACTGGGGCCAACGTCCTGACTTTC. The chain couples TRBV20-1 to TRBJ2-6; D is perhaps TRBD1 or TRBD2 (5 bases each). Trimming pared 0 bases from V and 2 bases from J, leaving 11 bases between. Germline assignment: CDR1 DFQATT and CDR2 SNEGSKA (reference sequence). The CDR3 is made up of 16 amino acids.